This T cell receptor (beta chain) was sequenced during a study of cytomegalovirus exposure and HLA in healthy donors. Findings and limits, study-wide: HLA restriction was apparent for most CMV-associated TCR beta chains in a later analysis. It was confirmed in vitro that a few of the CMV-associated chains were specific for CMV antigens.

Comment on this clone: Antigen specificity is unknown.

Researchers ran the PCR with 60 Vbeta and 13 Jbeta primers. Produced via immunoSEQ multiplex PCR; TCRdb's table is partial and in-frame only. The sample records 200,000 to 250,000 clones, more than 65% being singletons. The material sequenced was PBMCs. The receptor's source is a woman aged 25 to 39 in good health and CMV-seronegative.

The CDR3 region is CASSLAMGDFGYTF. Here the CDR3 DNA reads TGTGCCAGCAGCTTAGCTATGGGAGACTTTGGCTACACCTTC. The chain recombines TRBV7-2 with TRBJ1-2; D gene unclear. Trimming stripped 0 bases from V and 7 bases from J, with 12 bases between. CDR1 is SGHTA and CDR2 is FQGNSA in the germline V gene. The CDR3 is made up of 14 amino acids. Full variable domain (remainder filled in from reference TRBV7-2 and TRBJ1-2): GAGVSQSPSNKVTEKGKDVELRCDPISGHTALYWYRQSLGQGLEFLIYFQGNSAPDKSGLPSDRFSAERTGGSVSTLTIQRTQQEDSAVYLCASSLAMGDFGYTFGSGTRLTVV.